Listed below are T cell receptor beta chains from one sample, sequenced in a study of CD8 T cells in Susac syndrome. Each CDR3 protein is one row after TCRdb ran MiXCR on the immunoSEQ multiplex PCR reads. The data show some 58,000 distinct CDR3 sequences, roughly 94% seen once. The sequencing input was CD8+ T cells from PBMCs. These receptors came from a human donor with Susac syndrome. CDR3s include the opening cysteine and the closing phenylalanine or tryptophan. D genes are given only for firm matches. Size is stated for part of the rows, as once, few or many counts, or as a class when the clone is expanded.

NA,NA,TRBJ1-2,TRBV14,TGTGCCAGCAGCTACCCGGGAGGAGGCTACACCTTC,CASSYPGGGYTF
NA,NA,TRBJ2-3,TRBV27,TGTGCCAGCAGTTTTTGGGGGCCAACCTCCACAGATACGCAGTATTTT,CASSFWGPTSTDTQYF
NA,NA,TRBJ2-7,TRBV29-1,TGCAGCATTGGGGGACTTTACGAGCAGTACTTC,CSIGGLYEQYF
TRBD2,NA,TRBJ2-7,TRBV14,TGTGCCAGCAGCCAAGGGAGCGGGGGCCCCTACGAGCAGTACTTC,CASSQGSGGPYEQYF
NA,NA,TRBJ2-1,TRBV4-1,TGCGCCAGCAGCCAAGAAAAGGGGCTTTCCTACAATGAGCAGTTCTTC,CASSQEKGLSYNEQFF
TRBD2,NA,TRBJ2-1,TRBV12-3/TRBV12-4,TGTGCCAGCAGTTTCCTTGGCGGGGGGGTATTGGGACAGTTCTTC,CASSFLGGGVLGQFF
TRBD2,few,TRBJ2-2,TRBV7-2,TGTGCCAGCAGCTATCTAGCGGGGGGCCTGAACACCGGGGAGCTGTTTTTT,CASSYLAGGLNTGELFF
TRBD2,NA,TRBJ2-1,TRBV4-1,TGCGCCAGCAGCCAGCCAGCGGGGGGGTTTGATAATGAGCAGTTCTTC,CASSQPAGGFDNEQFF
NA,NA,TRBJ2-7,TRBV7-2,TGTGCCAGCAGCCCATGGTGGGGGTCCAGGTCCTACGAGCAGTACTTC,CASSPWWGSRSYEQYF
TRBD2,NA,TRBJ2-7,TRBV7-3,TGTGCCAGCGGCAGCGGGGGAAACGAGCAGTACTTC,CASGSGGNEQYF
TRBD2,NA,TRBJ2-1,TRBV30,TGTGCCTGGAATGCGGGGGTGGGGGACAATGAGCAGTTCTTC,CAWNAGVGDNEQFF
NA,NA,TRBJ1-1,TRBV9,TGTGCCAGCAGCGGCGCAACAGCCGCTGAAGCTTTCTTT,CASSGATAAEAFF
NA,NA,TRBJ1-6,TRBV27,TGTGCCAGCAGTTTCAGCAGGGGTGGGTCTTCACCCCTCCACTTT,CASSFSRGGSSPLHF
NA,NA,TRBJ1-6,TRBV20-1,TGCAGTGCTCAAATAGTGGACAAAGGAAGTTCACCCCTCCACTTT,CSAQIVDKGSSPLHF
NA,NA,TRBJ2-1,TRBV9,TGTGCCAGCAGCGTAGCAGGTTCCTACAATGAGCAGTTCTTC,CASSVAGSYNEQFF
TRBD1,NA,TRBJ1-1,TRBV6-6,TGTGCCAGCAGTCACCCCAGGGGACAGGGAACTGAAGCTTTCTTT,CASSHPRGQGTEAFF
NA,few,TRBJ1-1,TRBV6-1,TGTGCCAGCAGTCCCGGGGGTGCCGAAGCTTTCTTT,CASSPGGAEAFF
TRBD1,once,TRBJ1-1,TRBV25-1,TGTGCCAGCAGTGCCCGGGACAGGGTTTATGCTTTCTTT,CASSARDRVYAFF
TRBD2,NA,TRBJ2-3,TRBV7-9,TGTGCCAGCAGCTTTTTAGCGGGGGGGCCCGCAGATACGCAGTATTTT,CASSFLAGGPADTQYF
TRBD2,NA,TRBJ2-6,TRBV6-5,TGTGCCAGCAATTCGGGGGGACTTGGGGCCAACGTCCTGACTTTC,CASNSGGLGANVLTF